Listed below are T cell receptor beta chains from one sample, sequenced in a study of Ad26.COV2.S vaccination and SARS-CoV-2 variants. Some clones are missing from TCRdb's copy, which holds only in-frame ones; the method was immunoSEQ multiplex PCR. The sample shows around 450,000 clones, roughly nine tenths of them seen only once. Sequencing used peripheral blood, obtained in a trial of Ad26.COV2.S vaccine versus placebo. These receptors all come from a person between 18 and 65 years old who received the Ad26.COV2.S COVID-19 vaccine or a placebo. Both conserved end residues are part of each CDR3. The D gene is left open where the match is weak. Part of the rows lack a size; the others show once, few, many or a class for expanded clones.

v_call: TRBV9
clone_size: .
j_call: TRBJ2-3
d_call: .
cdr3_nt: TGTGCCAGCAGCGTAGAGCCTGGTACGCAGTATTTT
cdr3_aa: CASSVEPGTQYF

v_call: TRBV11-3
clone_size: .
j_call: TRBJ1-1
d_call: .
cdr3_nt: TGTGCCAGCAGCTTACACTGGGGGAACACTGAAGCTTTCTTT
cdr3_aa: CASSLHWGNTEAFF

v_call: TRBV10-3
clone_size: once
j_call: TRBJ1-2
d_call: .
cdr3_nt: TGTGCCATAACTGTTGGGTCTAACTATGGCTACACCTTC
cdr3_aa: CAITVGSNYGYTF

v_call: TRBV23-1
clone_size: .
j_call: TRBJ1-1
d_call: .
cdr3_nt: TGCGCCGTCGGGATGGACACTGAAGCTTTCTTT
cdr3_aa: CAVGMDTEAFF

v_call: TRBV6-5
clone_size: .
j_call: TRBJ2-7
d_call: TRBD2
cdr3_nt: TGTGCCAGCAGTTTGGGAGGGAAGGACGAGCAGTACTTC
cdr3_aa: CASSLGGKDEQYF

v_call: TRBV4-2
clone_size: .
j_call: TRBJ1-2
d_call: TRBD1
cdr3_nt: TGTGCCAGCAGCCAAGATTACGCAGGGGGCTATGGCTACACCTTC
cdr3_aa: CASSQDYAGGYGYTF

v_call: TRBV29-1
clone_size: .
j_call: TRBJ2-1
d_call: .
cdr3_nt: TGCAGCGTTGAACGACTGGGGAAGCAGTTCTTC
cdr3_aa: CSVERLGKQFF

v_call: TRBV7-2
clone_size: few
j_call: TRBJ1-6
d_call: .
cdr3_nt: TGTGCCAGCAGCTTAGTCCCCACCGGGAGTTCACCCCTCCACTTT
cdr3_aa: CASSLVPTGSSPLHF

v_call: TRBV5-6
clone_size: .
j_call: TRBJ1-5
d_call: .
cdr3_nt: TGTGCCAGCAGCTTCTCGACTGATTTTAATCAGCCCCAGCATTTT
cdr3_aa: CASSFSTDFNQPQHF

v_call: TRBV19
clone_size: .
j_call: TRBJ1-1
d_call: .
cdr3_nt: TGTGCCAGTAGTATAGGGCTGTCCCGGAACACTGAAGCTTTCTTT
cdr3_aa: CASSIGLSRNTEAFF

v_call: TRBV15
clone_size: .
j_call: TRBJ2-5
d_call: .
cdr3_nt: TGTGCCACCAGCAGAGGGCCGGCCCCCCAAGAGACCCAGTACTTC
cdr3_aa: CATSRGPAPQETQYF

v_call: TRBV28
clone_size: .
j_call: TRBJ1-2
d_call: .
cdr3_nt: TGTGCCAGCAGGCCTCCCGGGACAAACTATGGCTACACCTTC
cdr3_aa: CASRPPGTNYGYTF

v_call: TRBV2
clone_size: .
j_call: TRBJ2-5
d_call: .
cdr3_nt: TGTGCCAGCAGTGTTGGGATTACCCAAGAGACCCAGTACTTC
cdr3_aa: CASSVGITQETQYF

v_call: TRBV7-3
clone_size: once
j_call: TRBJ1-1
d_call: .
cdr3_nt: TGTGCCAGCAGCTCACCAAACACTGAAGCTTTCTTT
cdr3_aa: CASSSPNTEAFF

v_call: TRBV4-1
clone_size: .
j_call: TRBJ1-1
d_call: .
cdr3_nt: TGCGCCAGCAGCCAAGACTACAGGATGGGAGCTTTCTTT
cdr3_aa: CASSQDYRMGAFF

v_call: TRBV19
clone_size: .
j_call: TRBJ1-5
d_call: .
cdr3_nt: TGTGCCAGTAGTATCTTTCGGGGGGCACGGCAGCCCCAGCATTTT
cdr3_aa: CASSIFRGARQPQHF

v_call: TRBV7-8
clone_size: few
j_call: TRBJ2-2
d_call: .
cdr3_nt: TGTGCCAGCATCGAGACTAGGGCCCCCGGGGAGCTGTTTTTT
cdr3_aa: CASIETRAPGELFF

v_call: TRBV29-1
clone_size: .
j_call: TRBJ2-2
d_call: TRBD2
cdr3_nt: TGCAGCGTTGGGGAGGGGCTAGCGGACGATACAAAGAACACCGGGGAGCTGTTTTTT
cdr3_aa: CSVGEGLADDTKNTGELFF

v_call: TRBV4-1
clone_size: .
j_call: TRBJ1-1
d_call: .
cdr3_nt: TGCGCCAGCAGCCAACAACCGGGACCGCGGTCTGGAGCTTTCTTT
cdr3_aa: CASSQQPGPRSGAFF

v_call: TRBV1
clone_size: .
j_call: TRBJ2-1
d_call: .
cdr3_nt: TGCACCAGCAGCCAAGTGAATCGGGGGGCCTCGGGCAATGAGCAGTTCTTC
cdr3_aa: CTSSQVNRGASGNEQFF

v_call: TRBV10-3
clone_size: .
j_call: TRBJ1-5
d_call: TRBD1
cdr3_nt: TGTGCCATCAGTGGCGGACAGGGTGGGGGGATTCAGCCCCAGCATTTT
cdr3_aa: CAISGGQGGGIQPQHF

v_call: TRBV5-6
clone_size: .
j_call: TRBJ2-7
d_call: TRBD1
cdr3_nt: TGTGCCAGCAGCTGGGACAGGGGAAGGCCTCGGGGGCAGTACTTC
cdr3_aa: CASSWDRGRPRGQYF

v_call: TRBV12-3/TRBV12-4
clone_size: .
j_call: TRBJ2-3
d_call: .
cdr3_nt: TGTGCCAGCCGCGGCCAGACAGATACGCAGTATTTT
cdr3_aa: CASRGQTDTQYF

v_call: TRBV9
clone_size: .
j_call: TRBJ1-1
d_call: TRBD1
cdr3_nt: TGTGCCAGCAGCGTGACAGGGGGCACTGAAGCTTTCTTT
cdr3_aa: CASSVTGGTEAFF

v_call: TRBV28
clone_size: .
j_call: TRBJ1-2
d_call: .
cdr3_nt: TGTGCCAGCACCCCAATCGCCGCTAACTATGGCTACACCTTC
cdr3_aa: CASTPIAANYGYTF

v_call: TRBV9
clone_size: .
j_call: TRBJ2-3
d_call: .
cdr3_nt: TGTGCCAGCAGCGTGGAGGTTTCAGATACGCAGTATTTT
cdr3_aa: CASSVEVSDTQYF